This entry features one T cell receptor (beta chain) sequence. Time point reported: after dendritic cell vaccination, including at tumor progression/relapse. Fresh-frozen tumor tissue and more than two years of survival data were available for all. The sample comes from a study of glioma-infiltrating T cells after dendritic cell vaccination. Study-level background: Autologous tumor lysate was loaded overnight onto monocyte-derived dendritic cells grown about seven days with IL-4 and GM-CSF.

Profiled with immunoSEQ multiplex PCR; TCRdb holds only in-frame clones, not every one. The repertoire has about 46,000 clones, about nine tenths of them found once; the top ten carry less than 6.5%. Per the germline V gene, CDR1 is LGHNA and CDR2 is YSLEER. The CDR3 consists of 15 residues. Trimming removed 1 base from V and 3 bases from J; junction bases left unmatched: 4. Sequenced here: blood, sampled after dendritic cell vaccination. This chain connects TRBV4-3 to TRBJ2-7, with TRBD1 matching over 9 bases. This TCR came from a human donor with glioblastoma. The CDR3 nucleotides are TGCGCCAGCAGCCAAGTTGAGGACAGGGGCTACGAGCAGTACTTC. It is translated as CASSQVEDRGYEQYF.